The rows below give T cell receptor beta chains drawn from one sample of a study of blood T cell repertoires in COVID-19. Clones were read by immunoSEQ multiplex PCR, and TCRdb kept only the in-frame ones, dropping some. The sample consists of 120,000 to 150,000 clones, 80% to 90% of them appearing once. Sequencing used peripheral blood. The receptors were gathered from an older woman with COVID-19, enrolled during active disease. CDR3s include the opening cysteine and the closing phenylalanine or tryptophan. The D gene is left open where the match is weak. Expanded clones are given a class, and other clones once, few, many or no size at all.

length,size,D,V,J,DNA,CDR3
15,NA,TRBD1,TRBV6-5,TRBJ1-6,TGTGCCAGTATGCGTCTAACAGGGGTTAATTCACCCCTCCACTTT,CASMRLTGVNSPLHF
20,once,NA,TRBV4-3,TRBJ2-1,TGCGCCAGCAGCCAAAACCCCGTGGGCGGGTTCCCTAGCTCCTACAATGAGCAGTTCTTC,CASSQNPVGGFPSSYNEQFF
14,few,NA,TRBV7-9,TRBJ1-1,TGTGCCAGCAGCCGCATTTCATCGAGCACTGAAGCTTTCTTT,CASSRISSSTEAFF
16,once,NA,TRBV5-1,TRBJ2-2,TGCGCCAGCAGCTCCCAGGGAAGCGTGTTCACCGGGGAGCTGTTTTTT,CASSSQGSVFTGELFF
17,NA,TRBD1,TRBV30,TRBJ2-5,TGTGCCTGGACCACCGGGACAGGGGGCCTTGTTCGGGAGACCCAGTACTTC,CAWTTGTGGLVRETQYF
14,NA,TRBD1,TRBV9,TRBJ2-7,TGTGCCAGCAGCGCAAGGGACAGCTCCTACGAGCAGTACTTC,CASSARDSSYEQYF
14,NA,NA,TRBV18,TRBJ2-7,TGTGCCAGCTCATCCTCGGCAGACACGTACGAGCAGTACTTC,CASSSSADTYEQYF
14,NA,TRBD2,TRBV10-3,TRBJ2-5,TGTGCCATCAGTGGGGCGGGGGGCCTAGAGACCCAGTACTTC,CAISGAGGLETQYF
14,NA,TRBD1,TRBV5-1,TRBJ2-5,TGCGCCAGCAGCTTCGGACAGGCACAAGAGACCCAGTACTTC,CASSFGQAQETQYF
11,NA,NA,TRBV4-1,TRBJ1-1,TGCGCCAGCAGCCCGGGGGGGGATGCTTTCTTT,CASSPGGDAFF
15,NA,TRBD1,TRBV6-6,TRBJ1-6,TGTGCCAGCAGTCCCCGGACAGGGGTTAATTCACCCCTCCACTTT,CASSPRTGVNSPLHF
16,NA,NA,TRBV10-3,TRBJ1-1,TGTGCCATCAGTGAGTCAAGGGGCAGTAAAAACACTGAAGCTTTCTTT,CAISESRGSKNTEAFF
14,NA,TRBD2,TRBV7-9,TRBJ2-5,TGTGCCAGCAGGAGCGGGGGGGCAGGGGAGACCCAGTACTTC,CASRSGGAGETQYF